The 18 T cell receptor beta chains below were found in one sample sequenced in a study of blood T cell repertoires in COVID-19. Libraries were prepared by immunoSEQ multiplex PCR; TCRdb keeps only in-frame clonotypes and omits some of them. The sample contains about 70,000 clones, roughly 80% of which appear only once. Input material: peripheral blood. The receptors stem from a man aged 25 to 40 with COVID-19, enrolled during active disease.

The V gene is TRBV7-2, the J gene TRBJ2-1, with D perhaps TRBD2 (6 bases). CDR3 size: 14 residues. The V gene lost 0 bases and the J gene lost 7 bases, with 10 bases spanning the gap. Germline assignment: CDR1 SGHTA and CDR2 FQGNSA. The CDR3 DNA reads TGTGCCAGCAGCTTAGCGTGGGCGGGGAATGAGCAGTTCTTC. Translating it yields CASSLAWAGNEQFF.

In nucleotides, the CDR3 is TGTGCCAGCACCGCACAGGAAGGGGACTATGGCTACACCTTC. The encoded protein is CASTAQEGDYGYTF. The chain employs TRBV2 and TRBJ1-2, with D perhaps matching TRBD1 (5 bases). Trimming pared 7 bases from V and 3 bases from J, leaving 15 bases between. Looked up from germline, CDR1 is SNHLY and CDR2 is FYNNEI. The CDR3 runs 14 residues.

This clone appeared once. V gene TRBV3-1 (or the pseudogene TRBV3-2) combines with J gene TRBJ1-1; 7 bases are shared with TRBD1. CDR3 length equals 12 residues. Germline loops: CDR1 LGHDT, CDR2 YNNKEL (reference sequence). V was clipped by 8 bases and J by 3 bases; unmatched bases: 3. The CDR3: CASGQAYTEAFF. CDR3 bases: TGTGCCAGCGGACAGGCCTACACTGAAGCTTTCTTT.

This chain uses TRBV5-6 with TRBJ1-3; possibly TRBD1 for D (6 bases). CDR1 and CDR2 from the germline V gene are SGHDT and YYEEEE. The CDR3 is 16 amino acids. Between the trimmed V and J ends, which lost 3 bases and 0 bases, there was a span of 13 bases. The CDR3, as DNA: TGTGCCAGCAGCTACAGGGCCCCAAGCTCTGGAAACACCATATATTTT. Amino acids: CASSYRAPSSGNTIYF. Based on the CDR3 plus reference TRBV5-6 and TRBJ1-3, the full variable domain is DAGVTQSPTHLIKTRGQQVTLRCSPKSGHDTVSWYQQALGQGPQFIFQYYEEEERQRGNFPDRFSGHQFPNYSSELNVNALLLGDSALYLCASSYRAPSSGNTIYFGEGSWLTVV.

This rearrangement joins TRBV19 to TRBJ2-1; 9 positions agree with TRBD2. V lost 6 bases, J lost 8 bases, and 8 bases stayed unmatched. The CDR3 extends over 14 amino acids. The germline gives CDR1 LNHDA, CDR2 SQIVND (reference sequence). The CDR3 DNA reads TGTGCCAGTAGGCGTAGCGGGAGCCGAGATGAGCAGTTCTTC. Its translation is CASRRSGSRDEQFF.

The chain combines TRBV11-2 with TRBJ1-1; D gene uncertain. V was trimmed by 5 bases and J by 0 bases, leaving 7 bases between them. This CDR3 is built from 13 residues. Per germline, CDR1 SGHAT and CDR2 FQNNGV. CDR3 DNA: TGTGCCAGCAGCGTGGGCTTGAACACTGAAGCTTTCTTT. This encodes CASSVGLNTEAFF.

The chain couples TRBV11-2 to TRBJ1-5, with D perhaps matching TRBD1 (5 bases). This CDR3 has 15 amino acids. Deletions cut 5 bases from V and 6 bases from J, with 17 bases between. Germline V lookup: CDR1 SGHAT, CDR2 FQNNGV. The DNA for the CDR3 is TGTGCCAGCAGCCCGGGGGGGGGAGGTTTTCAGCCCCAGCATTTT. Amino acid sequence: CASSPGGGGFQPQHF.

The chain joins TRBV11-3 to TRBJ2-1, with 8 bases that match TRBD2. V lost 5 bases, J lost 5 bases, and 8 bases stayed unmatched. The CDR3 runs to 15 residues. The germline V gene has CDR1 SGHNT and CDR2 YENEEA. CDR3 in amino acids: CASSRSGSVDNEQFF. The CDR3 bases are TGTGCCAGCAGCCGGAGCGGGAGCGTCGACAATGAGCAGTTCTTC.

This chain links TRBV2 with TRBJ2-1; D unresolved. The germline V gene has CDR1 SNHLY and CDR2 FYNNEI. V was trimmed by 5 bases and J by 4 bases, leaving 9 bases between them. CDR3 size: 13 residues. The CDR3 nucleotides are TGTGCCAGCAGTACTTCTCCTTACAATGAGCAGTTCTTC. The encoded protein is CASSTSPYNEQFF.

The CDR3 region has the DNA TGTGCCACCAGTAGAGGGAACACTGAAGCTTTCTTT. Residues: CATSRGNTEAFF. The V gene is TRBV24-1, the J gene TRBJ1-1; D remains unclear. There are 12 residues in the CDR3. Germline CDR1 is KGHDR and CDR2 is SFDVKD. The ends were cut back, 6 bases at V and 1 base at J, with 5 bases in the middle.

This clone has only a few counts. The chain combines TRBV28 with TRBJ1-3, with D possibly matching TRBD1 (6 bases). CDR3 length: 14 amino acids. With 10 bases removed from V and 0 bases from J, the gap between germline ends came to 13 bases. The germline V gene encodes CDR1 MDHEN and CDR2 SYDVKM. The CDR3 region is CANRDTCSGNTIYF. CDR3 sequence (DNA): TGTGCCAACAGGGACACCTGCTCTGGAAACACCATATATTTT.

This chain connects TRBV30 to TRBJ1-1; tentatively, D is TRBD1 (6 bases). The CDR3 loop spans 14 amino acids. V was pared by 0 bases and J by 6 bases, with 14 bases between. Germline CDR1 is GTSNPN and CDR2 is SVGIG (reference sequence). This CDR3 is CAWSVWGGVSEAFF. CDR3 bases: TGTGCCTGGAGTGTATGGGGGGGCGTTTCTGAAGCTTTCTTT.

The chain combines TRBV15 with TRBJ2-7; TRBD1 aligns across 7 bases. The trim removed 4 bases at V and 0 bases at J, leaving 9 bases unmatched. Germline V lookup: CDR1 LNHNV, CDR2 YYDKDF (reference sequence). This CDR3 is 16 amino acids long. CDR3 residues: CATSKQEDRLSYEQYF. CDR3 nucleotides: TGTGCCACCAGCAAGCAAGAGGACAGGCTCTCCTACGAGCAGTACTTC.

This clone is deemed medium-sized. The V and J genes are TRBV6-4 and TRBJ2-2; 10 positions match TRBD1. Germline values: CDR1 MRHNA, CDR2 SNTAGT. J was trimmed by 6 bases and V by 5 bases; bases with no gene match: 12. CDR3 length: 17 amino acids. CDR3 in DNA: TGTGCCAGCAGTCCAATCGGGACAGGGGCGAGGGCCGGGGAGCTGTTTTTT. Protein sequence: CASSPIGTGARAGELFF.

Regarding this clone: The same CDR3 also results from other DNA sequences found in this sample. This chain links TRBV6-1 with TRBJ1-5; D is uncertain. The CDR3 sequence is 13 residues long. CDR1 is MNHNS and CDR2 is SASEGT in the germline V gene. Trimming took 2 bases from V and 3 from J, leaving 5 bases between them. The CDR3 is CASSEQVNQPQHF. In DNA, the CDR3 is TGTGCCAGCAGTGAACAGGTCAATCAGCCCCAGCATTTT.

The chain combines TRBV11-2 with TRBJ2-5, with a tentative D call TRBD2 (6 bases). The CDR3 is made up of 14 amino acids. Deletions cut 2 bases from V and 5 bases from J, with 12 bases between. CDR1 is SGHAT and CDR2 is FQNNGV in the germline V gene. The CDR3 loop reads CASSLQGGGETQYF. The CDR3 DNA is TGTGCCAGCAGCTTACAGGGAGGTGGGGAGACCCAGTACTTC.

The V gene is TRBV27, the J gene TRBJ2-1; 10 bases fit TRBD2. V was pared by 4 bases and J by 3 bases, with 12 bases of the junction left unmatched. Germline V CDR1 and CDR2: MNHEY, SMNVEV (reference sequence). The CDR3 is 18 residues long. CDR3 nucleotide sequence: TGTGCCAGCAGTTCACCCACGTCCGGGACTAGCGTCTACAATGAGCAGTTCTTC. It codes for CASSSPTSGTSVYNEQFF.

This chain connects TRBV2 to TRBJ2-2; 8 bases agree with TRBD1. Looked up from germline, CDR1 is SNHLY and CDR2 is FYNNEI. V trimming: 5 bases; J trimming: 4 bases; junction bases outside the gene matches: 3. The CDR3 is 14 amino acids. The CDR3 reads CASSFDRGTGELFF. CDR3 DNA sequence: TGTGCCAGCAGTTTTGACAGGGGCACCGGGGAGCTGTTTTTT.